Listed below are T cell receptor beta chains from one sample, sequenced in a study of metastatic and nonmetastatic thyroid tumors. TCRdb re-clonotyped the PCR reads via MiXCR. The sample has tens of thousands of clones, around 15% seen once. The source material was blood. The origin of the receptors is a female donor with papillary thyroid cancer or a benign thyroid nodule (not recorded which). Some clones in this sample may be carry-over from other donors' samples. Both conserved end residues are part of each CDR3. Fields, in order: J gene, V gene, clone size, D gene, CDR3 DNA, CDR3 protein. D genes are given only for firm matches. Size is omitted from some rows. Given values are once, few, many or a class for expanded clones.

J: TRBJ2-6; V: TRBV28; size: many; D: .; DNA: TGTGCCAGCAGTTTAGAGCTGGGTCTCTCTGGGGCCAACGTCCTGACTTTC; CDR3: CASSLELGLSGANVLTF
J: TRBJ2-3; V: TRBV12-3/TRBV12-4; size: many; D: .; DNA: TGTGCCAGCAGTTTAGAGGGCGCGGATACGCAGTATTTT; CDR3: CASSLEGADTQYF
J: TRBJ2-7; V: TRBV19; size: .; D: .; DNA: TGTGCCAGTCGTGTTGACAGCTCCTTCGAGCAGTACTTC; CDR3: CASRVDSSFEQYF
J: TRBJ1-3; V: TRBV10-3; size: few; D: .; DNA: TGTGCCATCAGGGAATCCTCTGGAAACACCATATATTTT; CDR3: CAIRESSGNTIYF
J: TRBJ1-2; V: TRBV6-1; size: many; D: TRBD1; DNA: TGTGCCAGCAGATCGGGACAGAGCCCAAACTATGGCTACACCTTC; CDR3: CASRSGQSPNYGYTF
J: TRBJ2-6; V: TRBV28; size: few; D: .; DNA: TGTGCCAGCAGTTTAGGGGGAGCCGGCTCTGGGGCCAACGTCCTGACTTTC; CDR3: CASSLGGAGSGANVLTF
J: TRBJ2-7; V: TRBV7-2; size: .; D: .; DNA: TGTGCCAGCAGCTTAGTGGTTGGGGGCTACGAGCAGTACTTC; CDR3: CASSLVVGGYEQYF
J: TRBJ2-3; V: TRBV27; size: many; D: TRBD2; DNA: TGTGCCAGCAGTCCCCGTGGACTAGCGATTAGCACAGATACGCAGTATTTT; CDR3: CASSPRGLAISTDTQYF
J: TRBJ2-1; V: TRBV24-1; size: .; D: TRBD1; DNA: TGTGCCACCAGTGATTTGTCCGGGACAGGGTCTTATTTTCGCAATGAGCAGTTCTTC; CDR3: CATSDLSGTGSYFRNEQFF
J: TRBJ1-5; V: TRBV15; size: many; D: .; DNA: TGTGCCACCAGCAGAGGAGGGGGGCCAAGGCCCCAGCATTTT; CDR3: CATSRGGGPRPQHF
J: TRBJ2-3; V: TRBV7-2; size: many; D: TRBD2; DNA: TGTGCCAGCAGCTTAGGCGGGAGCCGCGTTACGCAGTATTTT; CDR3: CASSLGGSRVTQYF
J: TRBJ2-7; V: TRBV18; size: many; D: .; DNA: TGTGCCAGCTCACCACCGATCGGTTACGAGCAGTACTTC; CDR3: CASSPPIGYEQYF
J: TRBJ2-2; V: TRBV5-6; size: many; D: TRBD1; DNA: TGTGCCAGCAGCCCTCGGACAGGGAACACCGGGGAGCTGTTTTTT; CDR3: CASSPRTGNTGELFF
J: TRBJ2-5; V: TRBV5-1; size: many; D: TRBD1; DNA: TGCGCCAGCAGCCTCGGACAGGGGAATGTCGGGGAGACCCAGTACTTC; CDR3: CASSLGQGNVGETQYF
J: TRBJ2-5; V: TRBV19; size: few; D: .; DNA: TGTGCCAGTAGTAGGACAGAGCCTCAAGAGACCCAGTACTTC; CDR3: CASSRTEPQETQYF
J: TRBJ2-7; V: TRBV18; size: many; D: .; DNA: TGTGCCAGCTCACTGGTCAGGACCTACGAGCAGTACTTC; CDR3: CASSLVRTYEQYF
J: TRBJ2-7; V: TRBV2; size: many; D: TRBD1; DNA: TGTGCCAGCAGTCGACCGCCGGGACAGGGAAACGAGCAGTACTTC; CDR3: CASSRPPGQGNEQYF
J: TRBJ2-7; V: TRBV6-1; size: few; D: TRBD1; DNA: TGTGCCAGTACCCGGGCAGGGGGTAGCTACGAGCAGTACTTC; CDR3: CASTRAGGSYEQYF
J: TRBJ2-7; V: TRBV2; size: many; D: .; DNA: TGTGCCAGCCAGGTTGGTGTCTACGAGCAGTACTTC; CDR3: CASQVGVYEQYF
J: TRBJ1-1; V: TRBV18; size: .; D: .; DNA: TGTGCCAGCTCATCGGGACAAAACACTGAAGCTTTCTTT; CDR3: CASSSGQNTEAFF
J: TRBJ1-2; V: TRBV6-4; size: many; D: .; DNA: TGTGCCAGCAGTGACCCTAGGGGCCAGCAATCTAACTATGGCTACACCTTC; CDR3: CASSDPRGQQSNYGYTF
J: TRBJ2-7; V: TRBV29-1; size: .; D: TRBD2; DNA: TGCAGTGTGCATACTAGCGGACTCTACGAGCAGTACTTC; CDR3: CSVHTSGLYEQYF
J: TRBJ2-3; V: TRBV5-1; size: many; D: TRBD2; DNA: TGCGCCAGCAGCTTGGAGGTAGCGGGAGGCACAGATACGCAGTATTTT; CDR3: CASSLEVAGGTDTQYF
J: TRBJ2-7; V: TRBV7-8; size: .; D: TRBD2; DNA: TGTGCCAGCAGCTTAGGGCTAGCGGGGGCCTCCTCCTACGAGCAGTACTTC; CDR3: CASSLGLAGASSYEQYF
J: TRBJ2-1; V: TRBV6-4; size: .; D: .; DNA: TGTGCCAGCAGTGACGGGGATAGGGGGGATTACAATGAGCAGTTCTTC; CDR3: CASSDGDRGDYNEQFF
J: TRBJ2-1; V: TRBV5-1; size: .; D: .; DNA: TGCGCCAGCAGCTTGTTCGGGGATAGGTCCTACAATGAGCAGTTCTTC; CDR3: CASSLFGDRSYNEQFF
J: TRBJ2-7; V: TRBV20-1; size: .; D: TRBD1; DNA: TGCAGTGCTAGGGGTACTACAGGGGTCCACAATCAGTACTTC; CDR3: CSARGTTGVHNQYF
J: TRBJ2-3; V: TRBV6-6; size: many; D: .; DNA: TGTGCCAGCAGTTACGACAGGCAAGATACGCAGTATTTT; CDR3: CASSYDRQDTQYF
J: TRBJ2-7; V: TRBV6-1; size: medium-sized; D: .; DNA: TGTGCCAGCAGACCCCATGCCTCCGAGCAGTACTTC; CDR3: CASRPHASEQYF
J: TRBJ2-2; V: TRBV11-1; size: many; D: TRBD2; DNA: TGTGCCAGCAGCTTAGCGCTCCTAGCGGGAAAAAACACCGGGGAGCTGTTTTTT; CDR3: CASSLALLAGKNTGELFF
J: TRBJ1-1; V: TRBV6-1; size: few; D: .; DNA: TGTGCCAGCATAGAAGACCCGAACACTGAAGCTTTCTTT; CDR3: CASIEDPNTEAFF
J: TRBJ2-1; V: TRBV20-1; size: many; D: TRBD2; DNA: TGCAGTGCTAGAGCACTAGCGGGATCCTACAATGAGCAGTTCTTC; CDR3: CSARALAGSYNEQFF
J: TRBJ1-4; V: TRBV5-1; size: many; D: TRBD1; DNA: TGCGCCAGCAGCCCCGGGACAGGGCTCATGTCTGCTGAAAAACTGTTTTTT; CDR3: CASSPGTGLMSAEKLFF
J: TRBJ1-1; V: TRBV19; size: many; D: .; DNA: TGTGCCAGTAGTTCCCCATCCTCGGGGAACACTGAAGCTTTCTTT; CDR3: CASSSPSSGNTEAFF
J: TRBJ1-5; V: TRBV28; size: many; D: TRBD1; DNA: TGTGCCAGCAGTTCTCAGGGGGCTAGCTGGTTTAGGAATCAGCCCCAGCATTTT; CDR3: CASSSQGASWFRNQPQHF
J: TRBJ2-7; V: TRBV7-9; size: many; D: .; DNA: TGTGCCAGCAGCTCAGGGTTTCCAGGGCAGTACTTC; CDR3: CASSSGFPGQYF
J: TRBJ2-6; V: TRBV15; size: many; D: .; DNA: TGTGCCACCAGCATCGACTCCTCTGGGGCCAACGTCCTGACTTTC; CDR3: CATSIDSSGANVLTF
J: TRBJ2-7; V: TRBV28; size: few; D: TRBD2; DNA: TGTGCCAGCAGTGTTTTGGGCGGGAGGGCTATGTCCTACGAGCAATACTTC; CDR3: CASSVLGGRAMSYEQYF
J: TRBJ2-1; V: TRBV11-1; size: .; D: .; DNA: TGTGCCAGCAGCTTAAGCTACCCGCGGAATGAGCAGTTCTTC; CDR3: CASSLSYPRNEQFF
J: TRBJ2-5; V: TRBV20-1; size: many; D: TRBD2; DNA: TGCAGTGCGGATAATAGCCTAGCGGGAGGAGGAGAGACCCAGTACTTC; CDR3: CSADNSLAGGGETQYF
J: TRBJ2-5; V: TRBV28; size: few; D: TRBD2; DNA: TGTGCCAGCAGTTTCCGCCCTAGCGGGGGAGGAAAAGCCCAGTACTTC; CDR3: CASSFRPSGGGKAQYF
J: TRBJ1-2; V: TRBV6-1; size: few; D: TRBD1; DNA: TGTGCCAGCAGTGAGACAGGGTGGGACTATGGCTACACCTTC; CDR3: CASSETGWDYGYTF
J: TRBJ2-3; V: TRBV29-1; size: few; D: TRBD2; DNA: TGCAGCGTTGTAACTAGCGGAAGCACAGATACGCAGTATTTT; CDR3: CSVVTSGSTDTQYF
J: TRBJ1-5; V: TRBV18; size: many; D: .; DNA: TGTGCCAGCTCACCGGAACAGGGACAGCCCCAGCATTTT; CDR3: CASSPEQGQPQHF
J: TRBJ2-3; V: TRBV6-1; size: few; D: TRBD2; DNA: TGTGCCAGCAGTTCCTTAGCGGGAGAGACAGATACGCAGTATTTT; CDR3: CASSSLAGETDTQYF
J: TRBJ2-3; V: TRBV18; size: few; D: .; DNA: TGTGCCAACTCACCTTTAACGGCAGGGGACACAGATACGCAGTATTTT; CDR3: CANSPLTAGDTDTQYF
J: TRBJ2-7; V: TRBV3-1; size: many; D: TRBD2; DNA: TGTGCCAGCAGCCTACTAGCGGGGGTCAACGAGCAGTACTTC; CDR3: CASSLLAGVNEQYF
J: TRBJ1-5; V: TRBV6-1; size: many; D: TRBD1; DNA: TGTGCCAGCAGTGCGACAGGGTTCAATCAGCCCCAGCATTTT; CDR3: CASSATGFNQPQHF